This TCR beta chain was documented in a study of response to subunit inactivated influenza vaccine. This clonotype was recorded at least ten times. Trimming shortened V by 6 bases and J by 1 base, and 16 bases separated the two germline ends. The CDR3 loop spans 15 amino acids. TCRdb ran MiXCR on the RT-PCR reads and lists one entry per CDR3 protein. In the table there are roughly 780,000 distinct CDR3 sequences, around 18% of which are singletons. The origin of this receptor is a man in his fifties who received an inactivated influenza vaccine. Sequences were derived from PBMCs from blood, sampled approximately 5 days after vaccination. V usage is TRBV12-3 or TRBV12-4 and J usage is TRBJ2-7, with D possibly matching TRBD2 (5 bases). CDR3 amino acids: CASSQVGSGSYEQYF. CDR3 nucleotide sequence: TGTGCCAGCAGCCAGGTGGGCAGCGGATCCTACGAGCAGTACTTC.